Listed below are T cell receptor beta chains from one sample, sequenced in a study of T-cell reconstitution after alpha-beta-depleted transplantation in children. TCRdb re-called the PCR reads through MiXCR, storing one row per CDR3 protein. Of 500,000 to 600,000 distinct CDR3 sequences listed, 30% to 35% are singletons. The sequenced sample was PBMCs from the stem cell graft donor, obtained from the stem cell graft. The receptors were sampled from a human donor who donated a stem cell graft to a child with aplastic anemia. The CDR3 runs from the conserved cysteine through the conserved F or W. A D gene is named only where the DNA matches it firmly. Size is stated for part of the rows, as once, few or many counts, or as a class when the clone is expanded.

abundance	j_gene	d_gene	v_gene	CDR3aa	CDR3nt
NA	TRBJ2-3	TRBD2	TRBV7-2	CASSLFGAGTNTDTQYF	TGTGCCAGCAGCTTATTTGGAGCGGGAACAAACACAGATACGCAGTATTTT
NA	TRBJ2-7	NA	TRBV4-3	CASSQGPDPSYEQYF	TGCGCCAGCAGCCAAGGACCGGACCCCTCCTACGAGCAGTACTTC
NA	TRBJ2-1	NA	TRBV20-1	CSARVGGREQFF	TGCAGTGCTAGAGTGGGCGGGCGGGAGCAGTTCTTC
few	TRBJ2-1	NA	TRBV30	CAWSVFSYNEQFF	TGTGCCTGGAGTGTATTCAGTTACAATGAGCAGTTCTTC
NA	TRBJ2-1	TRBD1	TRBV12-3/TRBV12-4	CASSDRGRNEQFF	TGTGCCAGCAGTGACAGGGGTAGGAATGAGCAGTTCTTC
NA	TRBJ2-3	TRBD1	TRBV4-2	CASSQDYRGADTQYF	TGTGCCAGCAGCCAAGATTACAGGGGGGCAGATACGCAGTATTTT
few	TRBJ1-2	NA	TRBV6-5	CASSYSEPGTYGYTF	TGTGCCAGCAGTTACTCGGAACCGGGGACTTATGGCTACACCTTC
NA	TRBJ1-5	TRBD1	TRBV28	CASRPGGSNQPQHF	TGTGCCAGCAGACCAGGGGGGAGCAATCAGCCCCAGCATTTT
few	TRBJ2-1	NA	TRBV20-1	CSASTRGRGNEQFF	TGCAGTGCTAGCACGAGGGGCCGGGGTAATGAGCAGTTCTTC
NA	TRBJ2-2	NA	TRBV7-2	CASSLDLGSGELFF	TGTGCCAGCAGCTTAGATTTGGGGTCCGGGGAGCTGTTTTTT
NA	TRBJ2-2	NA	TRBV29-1	CSVGDGAFTGELFF	TGCAGCGTTGGTGATGGGGCCTTCACCGGGGAGCTGTTTTTT
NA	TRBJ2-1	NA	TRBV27	CASSLVQEDEHFF	TGTGCCAGCAGTTTGGTCCAGGAGGATGAGCACTTCTTC
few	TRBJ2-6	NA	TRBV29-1	CSVEDRDVYSGANVLTF	TGCAGCGTTGAAGATCGGGACGTGTACTCTGGGGCCAACGTCCTGACTTTC
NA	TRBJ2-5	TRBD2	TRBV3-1	CASSRLAGAQETQYF	TGTGCCAGCAGCCGACTAGCGGGAGCTCAAGAGACCCAGTACTTC
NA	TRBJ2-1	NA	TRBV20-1	CSASVGTFYNEQFF	TGCAGTGCTAGTGTGGGGACATTCTACAATGAGCAGTTCTTC
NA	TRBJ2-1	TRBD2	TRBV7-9	CASSVLTSTFTNEQFF	TGTGCCAGCAGCGTCTTGACTAGCACCTTTACCAATGAGCAGTTCTTC
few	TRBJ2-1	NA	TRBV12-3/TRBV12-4	CASSLRQHNEQFF	TGTGCCAGCAGTCTCCGACAGCACAATGAGCAGTTCTTC
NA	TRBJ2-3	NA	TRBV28	CASCMREGTDTQYF	TGTGCCAGCTGTATGAGGGAGGGCACAGATACGCAGTATTTT